This T cell receptor (beta chain) was sequenced during a study of cytomegalovirus exposure and HLA in healthy donors. PCR amplification relied on 60 Vbeta primers (plus 13 Jbeta primers). TCRdb keeps only in-frame clones here, not all; method: immunoSEQ multiplex PCR. The sample has about 130,000 clones, roughly three quarters seen once. Points on this clone: What it binds is unknown.

Germline V gene data show CDR1 as SNHLY and CDR2 as FYNNEI. Trimming stripped 0 bases from V and 4 bases from J, with 12 bases between. The CDR3 length is 16 residues. The donors (healthy individuals) were bone marrow donors. Study-level findings and limits: Across donors, most TCRs were seen rarely, yet some public ones were widespread.

This clonotype originated in a man younger than 45 in good health and CMV-seronegative. Sequencing input: PBMCs. The chain recombines TRBV2 with TRBJ2-2; tentatively, D is TRBD2 (6 bases). The CDR3 protein is CASSEALGGATGELFF. CDR3 in DNA: TGTGCCAGCAGTGAAGCGTTGGGGGGTGCCACCGGGGAGCTGTTTTTT.